What follows is one T cell receptor (beta chain) and its context. V dropped 3 bases and J dropped 4; count of bases not matched to a gene: 14. Germline loops: CDR1 SEHNR, CDR2 FQNEAQ (reference sequence). The CDR3 is made up of 18 amino acids. The data were taken from a study of graft-versus-host responses after intestinal transplantation. The protocol was immunoSEQ multiplex PCR, while the TCRdb copy is restricted to in-frame clones and leaves out a portion. The sample has about 10,000 clones; 80% to 95% are singletons. The chain links TRBV7-9 to TRBJ2-1, with 8 bases identical to TRBD1. Here the sequenced sample was PBMCs, taken almost 70 days after transplant. The receptor was isolated from a human patient who received an intestinal transplant, so some T cells may come from the graft donor. CDR3 bases: TGTGCCAGCAGCTTCGGTGTCAGGGGGCCTTTCACGTACAATGAGCAGTTCTTC. Its protein product is CASSFGVRGPFTYNEQFF.